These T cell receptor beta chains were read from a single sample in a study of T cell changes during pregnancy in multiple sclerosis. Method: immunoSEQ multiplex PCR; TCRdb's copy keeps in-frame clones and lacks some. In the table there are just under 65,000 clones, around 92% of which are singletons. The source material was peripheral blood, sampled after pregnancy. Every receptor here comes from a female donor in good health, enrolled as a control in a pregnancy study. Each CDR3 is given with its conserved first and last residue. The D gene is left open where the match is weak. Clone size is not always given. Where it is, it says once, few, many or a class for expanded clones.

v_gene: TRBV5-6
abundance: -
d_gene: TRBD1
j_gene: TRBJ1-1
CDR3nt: TGTGCCAGCAGCTTGGAAGGCAGGGGGCGCGTGGGGAACACTGAAGCTTTCTTT
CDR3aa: CASSLEGRGRVGNTEAFF

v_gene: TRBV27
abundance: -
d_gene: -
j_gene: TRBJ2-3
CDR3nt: TGTGCCAGCAGTACGATACAGGGGACTGGTTGGGATACGCAGTATTTT
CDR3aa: CASSTIQGTGWDTQYF

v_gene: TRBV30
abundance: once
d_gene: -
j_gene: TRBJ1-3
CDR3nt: TGTGCCTGGAGTTATACAGGGGGAAACACCATATATTTT
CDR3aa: CAWSYTGGNTIYF

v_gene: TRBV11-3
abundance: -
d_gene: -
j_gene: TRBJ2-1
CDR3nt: TGTGCCAGCAGCCCCGAACGGGACTTAAACAATGAGCAGTTCTTC
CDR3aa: CASSPERDLNNEQFF

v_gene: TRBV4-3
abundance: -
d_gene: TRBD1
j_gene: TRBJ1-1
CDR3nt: TGCGCCAGCAGCAGGGACAGTAGGGTCACTGAAGCTTTCTTT
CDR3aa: CASSRDSRVTEAFF

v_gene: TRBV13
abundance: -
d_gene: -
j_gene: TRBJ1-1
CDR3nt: TGTGCCAGCAGCGCAACAGGGAACACTGAAGCTTTCTTT
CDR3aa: CASSATGNTEAFF

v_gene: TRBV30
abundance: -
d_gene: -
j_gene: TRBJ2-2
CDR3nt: TGTGCCTGGAGCCAAGGCAGGGTCGGCGGGGAGCTGTTTTTT
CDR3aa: CAWSQGRVGGELFF

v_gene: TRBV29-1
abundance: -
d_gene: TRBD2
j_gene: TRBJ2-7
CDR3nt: TGCAGCGTTGAAGCGGAAAGCGGGACCCACTCCTACGAGCAGTACTTC
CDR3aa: CSVEAESGTHSYEQYF

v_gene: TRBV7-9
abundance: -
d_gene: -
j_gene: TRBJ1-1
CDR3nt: TGTGCCAGCAGCTTAACCTCCACCGGAGACACTGAAGCTTTCTTT
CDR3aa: CASSLTSTGDTEAFF

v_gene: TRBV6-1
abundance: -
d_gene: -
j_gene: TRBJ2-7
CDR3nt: TGTGCCAGCACCCCCGAGGTTTACGAGCAGTACTTC
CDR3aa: CASTPEVYEQYF

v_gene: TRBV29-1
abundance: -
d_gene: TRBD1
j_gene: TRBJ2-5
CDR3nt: TGCAGCGTTGAGTTACAGGGGGTGGTTCAAGAGACCCAGTACTTC
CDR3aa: CSVELQGVVQETQYF

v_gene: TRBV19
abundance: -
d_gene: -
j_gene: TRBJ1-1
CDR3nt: TGTGCCAGTAGTCAACAGTTGAACACTGAAGCTTTCTTT
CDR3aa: CASSQQLNTEAFF

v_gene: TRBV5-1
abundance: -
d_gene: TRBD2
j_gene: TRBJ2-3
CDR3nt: TGCGCCAGCGGATTAGCGGGTAGAACAGATACGCAGTATTTT
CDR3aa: CASGLAGRTDTQYF

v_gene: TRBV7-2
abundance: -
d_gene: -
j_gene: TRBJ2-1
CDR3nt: TGTGCCAGCAGGGACCAGGGGGGTTTTCCCTACAATGAGCAGTTCTTC
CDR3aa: CASRDQGGFPYNEQFF